One sample yielded the 10 T cell receptor beta chains listed below, sequenced in a study of T cell responses to AZD1222 COVID-19 vaccine (dated by TCRdb to about 2021). The library was prepared using the immunoSEQ multiplex PCR assay. TCRdb's version of the immuneACCESS table is confined to in-frame rearrangements and falls short of the full clone set. An unresolved V gene accounts for under half of the shortfall where checked; the remainder is of unknown origin. This sample is represented by 98,000 or so clones; over 85% of them were singletons. The biggest ten clones account for 3.1% of the sample. The time point label, read with the paper, signifies: baseline before first vaccination. The sample's treatment or condition label is to be understood as: meningococcal conjugate vaccine given as trial control. The sequencing here drew on peripheral blood, taken on day 0 of MenACWY control vaccination. The source of these receptors is an adult in good health.

V is TRBV6-1 and J is TRBJ1-5; D gene uncertain. The germline CDR1 and CDR2 sequences are MNHNS and SASEGT. Trimming shortened V by 3 bases and J by 4 bases, and 7 bases separated the two germline ends. The CDR3 consists of 13 residues. The CDR3 protein is CASSEVRNQPQHF. The CDR3 nucleotides are TGTGCCAGCAGTGAGGTTAGAAATCAGCCCCAGCATTTT.

The sample holds one count of this clone. The chain is built from TRBV21-1 and TRBJ1-1. TRBV21-1 is recorded as a pseudogene. The CDR3 consists of 13 residues. For the CDR3, the DNA is TGTGCCAGCAGCATATGCCTCAACACTGAAGCTTTCTTT. It specifies CASSICLNTEAFF.

This rearrangement joins TRBV7-6 to TRBJ1-3; 7 bases fit TRBD1. The CDR3 runs to 15 residues. Germline V gives CDR1 SGHVS, CDR2 FNYEAQ. Trimming cost V 5 bases and J 2 bases; bases outside gene matches: 6. The DNA of the CDR3 is TGTGCCAGCAGCCCCTGGGGACAGCCTGGAAACACCATATATTTT. Its protein is CASSPWGQPGNTIYF.

The gene calls are TRBV15 and TRBJ1-2; possibly TRBD1 for D (6 bases). CDR1 and CDR2 from the germline V gene are LNHNV and YYDKDF (reference sequence). V was shortened by 3 bases and J by 1 base, with 15 bases between the two germline ends. The CDR3 totals 16 residues. CDR3 nucleotide sequence: TGTGCCACCAGCAGGGGAGGACAGCCCTTTAACTATGGCTACACCTTC. Its protein product is CATSRGGQPFNYGYTF.

Concerning this clone itself: Sequence at one end of the junction differs from germline and may be a read error. V is TRBV6-5 and J is TRBJ1-2, with D possibly matching TRBD1 (5 bases). The length of the CDR3 is 14 residues. CDR1 MNHEY and CDR2 SVGAGI come from the germline V gene. The DNA for the CDR3 is TGTGCCAGCAGTCTCCCGACAGAACCTACAAAAGTCTCCTTC. It is translated as CASSLPTEPTKVSF.

The chain uses TRBV6-5 and TRBJ1-2, with D unclear. CDR1 and CDR2 (germline): MNHEY, SVGAGI. The CDR3 contains 13 residues. The germline V and J ends were trimmed by 0 bases and 7 bases, with 9 bases remaining between them. The CDR3 DNA reads TGTGCCAGCAGTTACTCGTCGGGCACTGGCTACACCTTC. Protein sequence: CASSYSSGTGYTF.

V and J are TRBV12-3 or TRBV12-4 and TRBJ2-7; D is ambiguous. The V end was cut by 5 bases, the J end by 0 bases, with 2 bases between. This CDR3 has 11 residues. In nucleotides, the CDR3 is TGTGCCAGCAGTCACTCCTACGAGCAGTACTTC. This translates into CASSHSYEQYF.

J is TRBJ2-5 and V is TRBV28, with 11 bases lining up with TRBD2. This CDR3 comprises 15 residues. The germline V gene has CDR1 MDHEN and CDR2 SYDVKM. The junction had 9 bases not matched to a gene; V was cut back by 3 bases and J by 9 bases. The CDR3 coding sequence is TGTGCCAGCAGTTTCGTTCTAGCGGGGGGCGGCCCCCAGTACTTC. Amino acids: CASSFVLAGGGPQYF.

This clone was counted a few times. J is TRBJ2-3 and V is TRBV5-1; 7 nucleotides line up with TRBD2. CDR1 is SGHRS and CDR2 is YFSETQ in the germline V gene. Trimming removed 6 bases from V and 0 bases from J; junction bases left unmatched: 4. The CDR3 is 14 amino acids. CDR3 bases: TGCGCCAGCATCCGCGGGGGAAGCACAGATACGCAGTATTTT. Its protein product is CASIRGGSTDTQYF. Together with reference TRBV5-1 and TRBJ2-3, the CDR3 gives the full variable domain: KAGVTQTPRYLIKTRGQQVTLSCSPISGHRSVSWYQQTPGQGLQFLFEYFSETQRNKGNFPGRFSGRQFSNSRSEMNVSTLELGDSALYLCASIRGGSTDTQYFGPGTRLTVL.

The chain links TRBV30 to TRBJ2-7; 12 bases align to TRBD2. Germline V gene lookup returns CDR1 GTSNPN and CDR2 SVGIG (reference sequence). The V segment lost 3 bases and the J segment 9 bases; nucleotides outside the gene matches: 6. CDR3 length equals 13 residues. CDR3 loop: CAWSSSGGAGQYF. The CDR3 DNA reads as TGTGCCTGGAGCTCTAGCGGGGGGGCCGGGCAGTACTTC.